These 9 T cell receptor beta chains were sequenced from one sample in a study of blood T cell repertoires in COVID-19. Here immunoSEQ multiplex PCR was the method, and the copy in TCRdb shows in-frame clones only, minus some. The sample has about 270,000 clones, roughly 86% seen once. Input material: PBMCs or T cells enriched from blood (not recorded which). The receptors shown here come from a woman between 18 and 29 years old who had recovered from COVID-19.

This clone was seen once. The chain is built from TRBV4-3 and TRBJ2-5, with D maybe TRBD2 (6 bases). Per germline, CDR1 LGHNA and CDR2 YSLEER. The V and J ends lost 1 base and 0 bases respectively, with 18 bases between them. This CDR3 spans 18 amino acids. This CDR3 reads CASSQVWTGTGYQETQYF. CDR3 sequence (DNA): TGCGCCAGCAGCCAAGTATGGACCGGGACTGGGTACCAAGAGACCCAGTACTTC.

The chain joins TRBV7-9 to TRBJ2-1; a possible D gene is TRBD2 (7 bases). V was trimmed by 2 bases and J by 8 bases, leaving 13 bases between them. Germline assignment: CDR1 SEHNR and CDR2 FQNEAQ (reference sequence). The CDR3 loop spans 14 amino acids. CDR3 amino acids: CASSLLGGPDEQFF. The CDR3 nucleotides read TGTGCCAGCAGCTTACTGGGGGGGCCCGATGAGCAGTTCTTC.

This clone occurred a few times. For the CDR3, the DNA is TGTGCCAGCAGCCCTAAACTAGCGGGTCGAAACTACAATGAGCAGTTCTTC. Encoded protein: CASSPKLAGRNYNEQFF. V usage is TRBV7-9 and J usage is TRBJ2-1; 9 nucleotides match TRBD2. CDR3 length equals 17 residues. With V trimmed by 5 bases and J by 3 bases, 11 bases remained unmatched. Germline V lookup: CDR1 SEHNR, CDR2 FQNEAQ (reference sequence).

The CDR3: CASSEEQGGLNTEAFF. DNA of the CDR3: TGTGCCAGCAGTGAAGAACAGGGGGGCTTGAACACTGAAGCTTTCTTT. This chain links TRBV2 with TRBJ1-1, with 8 bases identical to TRBD1. The CDR3 consists of 16 residues. Germline lookup yields CDR1 SNHLY and CDR2 FYNNEI. V gave up 1 base and J gave up 0 bases; unmatched junction bases: 4.

CDR3 region: CASSAGLAGVADTQYF. The CDR3 nucleotides are TGTGCCAGCAGCGCGGGACTAGCGGGGGTAGCAGATACGCAGTATTTT. The chain joins TRBV9 to TRBJ2-3, with TRBD2 matching 14 bases. Looked up from germline, CDR1 is SGDLS and CDR2 is YYNGEE. V dropped 3 bases and J dropped 4; count of bases not matched to a gene: 4. The CDR3 has 16 residues.

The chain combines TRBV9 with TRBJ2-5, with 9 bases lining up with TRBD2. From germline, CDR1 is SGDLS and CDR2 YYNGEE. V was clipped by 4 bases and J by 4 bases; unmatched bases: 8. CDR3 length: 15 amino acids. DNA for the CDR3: TGTGCCAGCAGCAGTAGCGGGAGTGTGATAGAGACCCAGTACTTC. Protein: CASSSSGSVIETQYF.

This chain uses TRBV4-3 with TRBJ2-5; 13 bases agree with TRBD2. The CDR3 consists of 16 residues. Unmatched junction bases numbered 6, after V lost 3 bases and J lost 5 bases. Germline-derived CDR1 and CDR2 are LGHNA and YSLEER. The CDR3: CASSQILAGGSETQYF. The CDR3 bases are TGCGCCAGCAGCCAGATACTAGCGGGGGGGAGCGAGACCCAGTACTTC.

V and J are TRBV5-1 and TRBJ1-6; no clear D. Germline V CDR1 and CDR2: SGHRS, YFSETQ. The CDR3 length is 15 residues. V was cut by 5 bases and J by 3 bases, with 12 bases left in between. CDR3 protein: CASSRGGVYNSPLHF. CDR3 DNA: TGCGCCAGCAGTAGAGGTGGAGTCTATAATTCACCCCTCCACTTT.

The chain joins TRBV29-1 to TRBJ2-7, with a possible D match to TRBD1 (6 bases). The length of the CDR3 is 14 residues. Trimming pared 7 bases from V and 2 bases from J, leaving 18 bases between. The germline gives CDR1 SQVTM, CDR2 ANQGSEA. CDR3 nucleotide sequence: TGCAGCGCCTCTAACGGCAGGGGACCCTACGAGCAGTACTTC. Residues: CSASNGRGPYEQYF.